The entry that follows covers one TCR beta chain sequence. Its target is unknown. PCR amplification relied on 60 Vbeta primers (plus 13 Jbeta primers). Profiled with immunoSEQ multiplex PCR; TCRdb holds only in-frame clones, not every one. There are roughly 120,000 clones in the sample; 73% occur only once, and around 4.2% lies in the top ten. Germline V lookup: CDR1 LNHDA, CDR2 SQIVND (reference sequence). V was clipped by 4 bases and J by 1 base, with 7 bases between them. The CDR3 extends over 13 amino acids. The data stem from a study of cytomegalovirus exposure and HLA in healthy donors. Findings and limits, study-wide: According to a later analysis, most TCR beta chains associated with CMV appeared HLA-restricted.

The sample was PBMCs. The chain joins TRBV19 to TRBJ1-1; perhaps TRBD1 as D (5 bases). The clonotype originates from a woman in her forties in good health and CMV-seronegative. The CDR3 loop reads CASSSQGNTEAFF. For the CDR3, the DNA is TGTGCCAGTAGTAGTCAGGGGAACACTGAAGCTTTCTTT. The whole variable domain, remainder taken from reference TRBV19 and TRBJ1-1, is DGGITQSPKYLFRKEGQNVTLSCEQNLNHDAMYWYRQDPGQGLRLIYYSQIVNDFQKGDIAEGYSVSREKKESFPLTVTSAQKNPTAFYLCASSSQGNTEAFFGQGTRLTVV.